This T cell receptor beta chain was sequenced during a study of T cell changes during pregnancy in multiple sclerosis. Germline V gene sequence: CDR1 SGHRS, CDR2 YFSETQ. Germline trimming cut 2 bases from V and 6 bases from J; bases unmatched to any gene: 10. The CDR3 contains 15 residues. TCRdb keeps only in-frame clones here, not all; method: immunoSEQ multiplex PCR. The sample lists 65,000 to 85,000 clones, around 90% occurring once. The sequencing here drew on CD4+ T cells from peripheral blood mononuclear cells, taken after pregnancy. V usage is TRBV5-1 and J usage is TRBJ1-2; 7 nucleotides agree with TRBD1. This sequence originates from a female donor with multiple sclerosis, enrolled in a pregnancy study. The DNA for the CDR3 is TGCGCCAGCAGCTTTCAAGGGGCGCAGGGGGATGGCTACACCTTC. This translates into CASSFQGAQGDGYTF. The entire variable domain, with the rest obtained from reference TRBV5-1 and TRBJ1-2, is as follows: KAGVTQTPRYLIKTRGQQVTLSCSPISGHRSVSWYQQTPGQGLQFLFEYFSETQRNKGNFPGRFSGRQFSNSRSEMNVSTLELGDSALYLCASSFQGAQGDGYTFGSGTRLTVV.